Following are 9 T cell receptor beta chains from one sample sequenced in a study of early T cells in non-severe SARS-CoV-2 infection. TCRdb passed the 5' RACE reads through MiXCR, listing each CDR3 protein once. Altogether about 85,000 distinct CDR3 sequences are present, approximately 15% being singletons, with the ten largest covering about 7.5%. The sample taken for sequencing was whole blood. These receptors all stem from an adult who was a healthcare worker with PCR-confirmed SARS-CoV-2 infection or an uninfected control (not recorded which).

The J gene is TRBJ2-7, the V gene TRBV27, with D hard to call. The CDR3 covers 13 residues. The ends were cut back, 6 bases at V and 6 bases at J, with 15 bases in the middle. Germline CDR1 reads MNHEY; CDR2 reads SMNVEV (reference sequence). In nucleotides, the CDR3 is TGTGCCAGCAGCTCCGCACCCACCTTCGAGCAGTACTTC. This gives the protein CASSSAPTFEQYF.

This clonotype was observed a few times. CDR3 bases: TGTGCCAGCAGCCAACCGACGGGACTACAATACGAGCAGTACTTC. This gives the protein CASSQPTGLQYEQYF. V gene TRBV7-2 combines with J gene TRBJ2-7; TRBD2 matches 7 bases. Unmatched junction bases numbered 11, after V lost 5 bases and J lost 4 bases. The germline gives CDR1 SGHTA, CDR2 FQGNSA. CDR3 length equals 15 residues.

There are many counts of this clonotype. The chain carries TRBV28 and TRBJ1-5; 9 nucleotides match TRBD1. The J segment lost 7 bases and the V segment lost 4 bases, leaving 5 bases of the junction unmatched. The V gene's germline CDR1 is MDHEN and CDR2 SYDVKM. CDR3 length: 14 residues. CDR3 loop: CASSWDRAEQPQHF. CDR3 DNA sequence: TGTGCCAGCAGTTGGGACAGGGCGGAACAGCCCCAGCATTTT.

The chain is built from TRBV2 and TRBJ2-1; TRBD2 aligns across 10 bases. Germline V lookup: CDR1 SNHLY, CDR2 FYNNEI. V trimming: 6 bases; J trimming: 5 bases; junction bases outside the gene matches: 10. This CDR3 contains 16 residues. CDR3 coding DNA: TGTGCCAGCAGGGCCGATACTAGCGGGGCCGACAATGAGCAGTTCTTC. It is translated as CASRADTSGADNEQFF.

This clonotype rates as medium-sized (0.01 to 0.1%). The CDR3 here is CSQKRVNEQFF. The CDR3 nucleotides are TGCAGCCAGAAACGGGTCAATGAGCAGTTCTTC. The rearrangement links TRBV29-1 to TRBJ2-1; D gene ambiguous. The CDR3 loop spans 11 amino acids. V shed 8 bases and J shed 6 bases, with 11 bases lying between them. Per germline, CDR1 SQVTM and CDR2 ANQGSEA.

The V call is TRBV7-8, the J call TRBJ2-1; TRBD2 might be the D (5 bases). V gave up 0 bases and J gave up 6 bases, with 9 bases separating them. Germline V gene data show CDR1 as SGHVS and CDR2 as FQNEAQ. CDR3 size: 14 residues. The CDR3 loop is CASSLAGALNEQFF. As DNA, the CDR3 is TGTGCCAGCAGCTTAGCGGGAGCCCTCAATGAGCAGTTCTTC.

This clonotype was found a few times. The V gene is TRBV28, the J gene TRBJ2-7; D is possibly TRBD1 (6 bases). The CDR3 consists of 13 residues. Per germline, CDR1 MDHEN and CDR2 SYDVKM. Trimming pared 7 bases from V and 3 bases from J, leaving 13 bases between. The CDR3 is CASKEGVLYEQYF. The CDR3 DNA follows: TGTGCCAGCAAAGAGGGGGTACTCTACGAGCAGTACTTC.

Written as DNA, the CDR3 is TGCAGCGTTGGGCAGGGCGGGCAGCCCCAGCATTTT. Translated: CSVGQGGQPQHF. The J gene is TRBJ1-5, the V gene TRBV29-1, with a possible D match to TRBD1 (5 bases). This CDR3 contains 12 residues. Germline CDR1 SQVTM, CDR2 ANQGSEA. The V end was cut by 4 bases, the J end by 7 bases, with 11 bases between.

The CDR3 spells CASSLLERPGYEQYF. DNA for the CDR3: TGTGCCAGCAGCCTCCTGGAGCGGCCTGGGTACGAGCAGTACTTC. The chain links TRBV14 to TRBJ2-7, with D perhaps matching TRBD2 (5 bases). This CDR3 has 15 residues. CDR1 is SGHDN and CDR2 is FVKESK in the germline V gene. V was shortened by 4 bases and J by 4 bases, with 17 bases between the two germline ends.